The 14 T cell receptor beta chains presented below share a single source sample, sequenced in a study of Tregs in tolerant kidney transplant recipients. The table came from immunoSEQ multiplex PCR; TCRdb's copy has only in-frame clones and leaves some out. The table shows about 61,000 clones, with approximately 85% occurring only once. Sequences were derived from Tregs from blood, sampled before the transplant. The receptors shown here come from a human donor who received a combined kidney and bone marrow transplant.

The rearrangement links TRBV9 to TRBJ2-1; TRBD2 agrees at 11 bases. The CDR3 loop spans 16 amino acids. V lost 5 bases, J lost 5 bases, and 9 bases stayed unmatched. The V gene's germline CDR1 is SGDLS and CDR2 YYNGEE. The DNA for the CDR3 is TGTGCCAGCAGACCTCCGGGACTAGCGGCGAACAATGAGCAGTTCTTC. The encoded protein is CASRPPGLAANNEQFF.

This clone was found a few times. This chain links TRBV5-1 with TRBJ1-2; 7 bases are shared with TRBD1. The CDR3 is made up of 16 amino acids. CDR1 is SGHRS and CDR2 is YFSETQ in the germline V gene. J gave up 8 bases and V 0 bases, and 13 bases lay outside the gene matches. The CDR3 DNA reads as TGCGCCAGCAGCTTGGATAGGGGACAGCCGATTAGAGGCTACACCTTC. As protein: CASSLDRGQPIRGYTF.

This clone was seen just once. The chain has TRBV10-1 and TRBJ2-7; D gene unclear. This CDR3 is built from 16 residues. V gave up 4 bases and J gave up 5 bases, with 21 bases separating them. Germline-derived CDR1 and CDR2 are WNHNN and SYGVQD (reference sequence). The CDR3 region is CASSVKKRWFTHEQYF. The CDR3 nucleotides read TGCGCCAGCAGTGTCAAAAAGAGGTGGTTCACGCACGAGCAGTACTTC.

The V gene is TRBV19, the J gene TRBJ2-7; no definite D call. The CDR3 has 14 amino acids. Germline V lookup: CDR1 LNHDA, CDR2 SQIVND (reference sequence). V lost 1 base and J lost 3, with 10 bases in between. The chain's CDR3 is CASSIAGGNYEQYF. As DNA, the CDR3 is TGTGCCAGTAGTATAGCTGGCGGAAACTACGAGCAGTACTTC.

The CDR3 loop is CASSEGEAGYNSPLHF. CDR3 coding DNA: TGTGCCAGCAGTGAAGGGGAGGCAGGGTATAATTCACCCCTCCACTTT. The chain joins TRBV2 to TRBJ1-6; D is perhaps TRBD1 (5 bases). Deletions cut 1 base from V and 4 bases from J, with 11 bases between. This CDR3 region has 16 residues. The V gene's germline CDR1 is SNHLY and CDR2 FYNNEI.

As regards this clone: The junction shows a germline mismatch at one end, possibly a read error. V is TRBV19 and J is TRBJ1-1; 8 nucleotides line up with TRBD1. CDR3 length: 11 amino acids. CDR1 is LNHDA and CDR2 is SQIVND in the germline V gene (reference sequence). The CDR3 DNA sequence: TGTGCCAGTAGTATGAGACAGGGGATGATCTTT. This encodes CASSMRQGMIF.

The chain uses TRBV7-9 and TRBJ2-7; 7 bases are a match to TRBD2. V shed 5 bases and J 5 bases; nucleotides not matched to a gene: 9. Germline V gene data show CDR1 as SEHNR and CDR2 as FQNEAQ (reference sequence). This CDR3 contains 14 residues. CDR3 sequence: CASSEGLPTDEQYF. The CDR3 DNA sequence: TGTGCCAGCAGCGAGGGACTACCCACCGACGAGCAGTACTTC.

V usage is TRBV10-3 and J usage is TRBJ1-2; a possible D gene is TRBD1 (5 bases). V gave up 10 bases and J gave up 0 bases, with 15 bases separating them. The CDR3 length is 14 residues. Germline CDR1 is ENHRY and CDR2 is SYGVKD. This CDR3 reads CATGTGTANYGYTF. The CDR3 DNA reads TGTGCCACCGGAACCGGGACGGCTAACTATGGCTACACCTTC.

The rearrangement uses TRBV28 and TRBJ1-6; TRBD1 matches at 7 bases. The CDR3 runs to 20 residues. Trimming took 7 bases from V and 1 from J; bases not matched to a gene: 19. Germline lookup yields CDR1 MDHEN and CDR2 SYDVKM. The CDR3 nucleotides are TGTGCCAGCATGTTCTCCTGGGGGACAGTGGTTAGGTCCTATAATTCACCCCTCCACTTT. Protein: CASMFSWGTVVRSYNSPLHF.

The V and J genes are TRBV19 and TRBJ1-5; 7 nucleotides agree with TRBD1. Germline V gene data show CDR1 as LNHDA and CDR2 as SQIVND (reference sequence). This CDR3 comprises 16 residues. V was clipped by 7 bases and J by 4 bases; unmatched bases: 13. CDR3 DNA: TGTGCCAGTACTCCAGCCCCGGGCAGGGGGAATCAGCCCCAGCATTTT. Amino acids: CASTPAPGRGNQPQHF.

This chain uses TRBV18 with TRBJ1-2; the D gene is possibly TRBD1 (5 bases). Germline V gene data show CDR1 as KGHSH and CDR2 as LQKENI. CDR3 length: 18 amino acids. V was shortened by 2 bases and J by 0 bases, with 19 bases between the two germline ends. In nucleotides, the CDR3 is TGTGCCAGCTCACCAGCACATCCAGGGAGCCCTACTAACTATGGCTACACCTTC. Translating gives CASSPAHPGSPTNYGYTF. Full variable domain (rest looked up from reference TRBV18 and TRBJ1-2): NAGVMQNPRHLVRRRGQEARLRCSPMKGHSHVYWYRQLPEEGLKFMVYLQKENIIDESGMPKERFSAEFPKEGPSILRIQQVVRGDSAAYFCASSPAHPGSPTNYGYTFGSGTRLTVV.

The V and J genes are TRBV5-1 and TRBJ1-1, with a possible D match to TRBD1 (5 bases). The CDR3 runs 14 residues. V was shortened by 4 bases and J by 0 bases, with 10 bases between the two germline ends. Germline loops: CDR1 SGHRS, CDR2 YFSETQ. In nucleotides, the CDR3 is TGCGCCAGCAGCCCCGGGACGGTGAACACTGAAGCTTTCTTT. This sequence encodes CASSPGTVNTEAFF.

This rearrangement joins TRBV19 to TRBJ1-4, with 7 bases identical to TRBD1. V dropped 5 bases and J dropped 4; count of bases not matched to a gene: 7. The CDR3 consists of 15 residues. CDR1 and CDR2 (germline): LNHDA, SQIVND (reference sequence). The CDR3 DNA reads as TGTGCCAGTAGTCCTCGACAGGGAGGTAATGAAAAACTGTTTTTT. Amino acid sequence: CASSPRQGGNEKLFF.

The rearrangement links TRBV7-9 to TRBJ2-7; a weak D match, TRBD2 (6 bases). Germline assignment: CDR1 SEHNR and CDR2 FQNEAQ (reference sequence). This CDR3 is 15 amino acids long. V was shortened by 1 base and J by 2 bases, with 12 bases between the two germline ends. The CDR3 DNA follows: TGTGCCAGCAGCTTAGGCCTAGCGACGGCCTACGAGCAGTACTTC. Its protein product is CASSLGLATAYEQYF.